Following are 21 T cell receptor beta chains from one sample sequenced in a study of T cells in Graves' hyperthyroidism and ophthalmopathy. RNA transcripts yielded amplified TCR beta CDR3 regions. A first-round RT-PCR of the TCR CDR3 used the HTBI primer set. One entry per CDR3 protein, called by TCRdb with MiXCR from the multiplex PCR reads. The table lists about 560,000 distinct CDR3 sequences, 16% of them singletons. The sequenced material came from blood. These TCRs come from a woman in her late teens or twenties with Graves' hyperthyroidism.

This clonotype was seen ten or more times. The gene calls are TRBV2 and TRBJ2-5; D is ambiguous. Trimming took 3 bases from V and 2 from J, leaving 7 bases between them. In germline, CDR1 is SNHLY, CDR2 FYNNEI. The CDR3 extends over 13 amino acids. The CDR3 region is CASSDGGQETQYF. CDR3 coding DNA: TGTGCCAGCAGTGATGGCGGACAAGAGACCCAGTACTTC. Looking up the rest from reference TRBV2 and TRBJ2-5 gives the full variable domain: EPEVTQTPSHQVTQMGQEVILRCVPISNHLYFYWYRQILGQKVEFLVSFYNNEISEKSEIFDDQFSVERPDGSNFTLKIRSTKLEDSAMYFCASSDGGQETQYFGPGTRLLVL.

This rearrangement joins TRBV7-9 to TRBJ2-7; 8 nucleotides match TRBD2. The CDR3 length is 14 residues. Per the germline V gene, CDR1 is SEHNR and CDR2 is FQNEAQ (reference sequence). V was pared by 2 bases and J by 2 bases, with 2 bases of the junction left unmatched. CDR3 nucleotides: TGTGCCAGCAGCTTAATAGCGGGGCCCTACGAGCAGTACTTC. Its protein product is CASSLIAGPYEQYF. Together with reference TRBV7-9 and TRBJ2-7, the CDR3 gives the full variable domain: DTGVSQNPRHKITKRGQNVTFRCDPISEHNRLYWYRQTLGQGPEFLTYFQNEAQLEKSRLLSDRFSAERPKGSFSTLEIQRTEQGDSAMYLCASSLIAGPYEQYFGPGTRLTVT.

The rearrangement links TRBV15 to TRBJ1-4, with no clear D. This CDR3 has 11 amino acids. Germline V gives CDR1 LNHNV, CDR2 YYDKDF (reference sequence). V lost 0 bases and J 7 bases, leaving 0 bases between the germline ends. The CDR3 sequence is CATSRDEKLFF. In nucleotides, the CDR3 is TGTGCCACCAGCAGAGATGAAAAACTGTTTTTT.

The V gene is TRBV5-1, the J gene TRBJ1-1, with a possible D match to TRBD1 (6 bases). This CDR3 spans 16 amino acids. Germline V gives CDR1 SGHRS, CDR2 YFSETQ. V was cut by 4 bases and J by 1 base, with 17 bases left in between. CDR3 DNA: TGCGCCAGCAGCCGGGAGATACAGGGACGGAACACTGAAGCTTTCTTT. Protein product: CASSREIQGRNTEAFF.

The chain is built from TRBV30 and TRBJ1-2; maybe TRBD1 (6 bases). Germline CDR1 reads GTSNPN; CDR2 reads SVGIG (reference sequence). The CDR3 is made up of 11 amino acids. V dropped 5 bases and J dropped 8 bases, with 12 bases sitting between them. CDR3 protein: CAWSSGAGYTF. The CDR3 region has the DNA TGTGCCTGGTCATCAGGGGCGGGCTACACCTTC.

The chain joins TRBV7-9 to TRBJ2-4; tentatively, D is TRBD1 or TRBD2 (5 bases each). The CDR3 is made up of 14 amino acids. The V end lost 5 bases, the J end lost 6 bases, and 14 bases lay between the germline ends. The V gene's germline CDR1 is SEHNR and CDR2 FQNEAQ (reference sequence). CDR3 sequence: CASSTTGRRNIQYF. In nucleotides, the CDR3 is TGTGCCAGCAGCACAACGGGACGCCGAAACATTCAGTACTTC. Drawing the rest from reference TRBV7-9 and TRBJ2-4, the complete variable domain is DTGVSQNPRHKITKRGQNVTFRCDPISEHNRLYWYRQTLGQGPEFLTYFQNEAQLEKSRLLSDRFSAERPKGSFSTLEIQRTEQGDSAMYLCASSTTGRRNIQYFGAGTRLSVL.

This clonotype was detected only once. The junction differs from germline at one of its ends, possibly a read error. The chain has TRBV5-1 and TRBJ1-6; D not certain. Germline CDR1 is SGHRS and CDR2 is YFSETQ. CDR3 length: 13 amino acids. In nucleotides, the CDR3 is TGTGCCAGCAGCCCGACGACAAATTCACCCCTCCACTTT. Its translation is CASSPTTNSPLHF. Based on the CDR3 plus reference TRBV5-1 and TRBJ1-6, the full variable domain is KAGVTQTPRYLIKTRGQQVTLSCSPISGHRSVSWYQQTPGQGLQFLFEYFSETQRNKGNFPGRFSGRQFSNSRSEMNVSTLELGDSALYLCASSPTTNSPLHFGNGTRLTVT.

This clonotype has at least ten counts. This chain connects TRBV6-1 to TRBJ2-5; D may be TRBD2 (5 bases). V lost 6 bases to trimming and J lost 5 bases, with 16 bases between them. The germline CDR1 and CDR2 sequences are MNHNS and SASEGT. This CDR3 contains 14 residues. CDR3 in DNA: TGTGCCAGCAGGAGAGGGTCTACTTGGGAGACCCAGTACTTC. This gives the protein CASRRGSTWETQYF.

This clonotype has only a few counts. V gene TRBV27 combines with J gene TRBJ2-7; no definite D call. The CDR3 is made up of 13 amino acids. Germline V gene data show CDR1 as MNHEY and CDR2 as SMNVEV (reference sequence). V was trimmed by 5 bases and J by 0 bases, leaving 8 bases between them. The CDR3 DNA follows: TGTGCCAGCAGTATAACAGCCTCCTACGAGCAGTACTTC. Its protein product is CASSITASYEQYF.

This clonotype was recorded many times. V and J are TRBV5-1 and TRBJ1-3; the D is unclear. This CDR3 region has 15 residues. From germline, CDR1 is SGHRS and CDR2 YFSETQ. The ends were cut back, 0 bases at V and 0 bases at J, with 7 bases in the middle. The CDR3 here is CASSLEGYSGNTIYF. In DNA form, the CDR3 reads TGCGCCAGCAGCTTGGAGGGCTACTCTGGAAACACCATATATTTT. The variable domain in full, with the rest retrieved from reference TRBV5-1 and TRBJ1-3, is KAGVTQTPRYLIKTRGQQVTLSCSPISGHRSVSWYQQTPGQGLQFLFEYFSETQRNKGNFPGRFSGRQFSNSRSEMNVSTLELGDSALYLCASSLEGYSGNTIYFGEGSWLTVV.

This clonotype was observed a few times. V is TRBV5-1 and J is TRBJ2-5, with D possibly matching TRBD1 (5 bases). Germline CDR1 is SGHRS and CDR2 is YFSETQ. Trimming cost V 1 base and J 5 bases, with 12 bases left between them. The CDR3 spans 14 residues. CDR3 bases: TGCGCCAGCAGCTTGTGGCAGGGTGCGGAGACCCAGTACTTC. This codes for CASSLWQGAETQYF. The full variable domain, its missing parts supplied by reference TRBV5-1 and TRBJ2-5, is KAGVTQTPRYLIKTRGQQVTLSCSPISGHRSVSWYQQTPGQGLQFLFEYFSETQRNKGNFPGRFSGRQFSNSRSEMNVSTLELGDSALYLCASSLWQGAETQYFGPGTRLLVL.

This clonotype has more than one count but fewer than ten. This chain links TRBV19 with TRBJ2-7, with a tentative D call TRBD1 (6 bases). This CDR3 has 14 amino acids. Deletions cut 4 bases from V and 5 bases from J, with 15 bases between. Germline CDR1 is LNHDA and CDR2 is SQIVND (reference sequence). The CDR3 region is CASSRVQGNHEQYF. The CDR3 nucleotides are TGTGCCAGTAGTAGGGTCCAGGGGAACCACGAGCAGTACTTC.

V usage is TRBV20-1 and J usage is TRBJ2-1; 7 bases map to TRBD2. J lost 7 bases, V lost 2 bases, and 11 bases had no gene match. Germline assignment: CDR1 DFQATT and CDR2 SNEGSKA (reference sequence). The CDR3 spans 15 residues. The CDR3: CSARWRGTENNEQFF. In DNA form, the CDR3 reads TGCAGTGCTAGATGGCGGGGGACGGAGAATAATGAGCAGTTCTTC.

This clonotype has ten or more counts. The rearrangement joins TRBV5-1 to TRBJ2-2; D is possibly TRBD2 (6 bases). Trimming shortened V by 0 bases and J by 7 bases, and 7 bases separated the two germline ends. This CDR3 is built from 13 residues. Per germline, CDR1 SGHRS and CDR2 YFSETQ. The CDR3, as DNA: TGCGCCAGCAGCTTGGTCGGGAGCGGGGAGCTGTTTTTT. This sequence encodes CASSLVGSGELFF.

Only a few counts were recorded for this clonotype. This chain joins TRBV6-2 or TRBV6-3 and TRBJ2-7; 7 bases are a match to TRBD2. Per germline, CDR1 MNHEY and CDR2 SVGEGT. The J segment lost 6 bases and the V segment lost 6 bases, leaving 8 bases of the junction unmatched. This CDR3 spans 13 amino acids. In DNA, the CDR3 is TGTGCCAGCAGCAAAAGGGAGGGATCCGAGCAGTACTTC. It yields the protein CASSKREGSEQYF.

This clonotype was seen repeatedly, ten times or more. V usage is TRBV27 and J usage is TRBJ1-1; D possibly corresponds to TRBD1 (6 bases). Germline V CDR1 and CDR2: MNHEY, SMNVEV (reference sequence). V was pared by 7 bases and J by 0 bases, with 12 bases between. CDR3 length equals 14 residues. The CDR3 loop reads CASTPTGVNTEAFF. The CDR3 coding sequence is TGTGCCAGCACCCCGACAGGAGTGAACACTGAAGCTTTCTTT.

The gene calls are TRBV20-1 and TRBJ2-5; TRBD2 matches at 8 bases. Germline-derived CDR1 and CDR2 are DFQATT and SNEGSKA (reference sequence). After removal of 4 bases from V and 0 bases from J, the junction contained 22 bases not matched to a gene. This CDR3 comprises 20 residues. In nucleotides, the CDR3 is TGCAGTGCTACCGACGGTTGGAGCGGGAGTCCATCCTGGTACCAAGAGACCCAGTACTTC. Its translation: CSATDGWSGSPSWYQETQYF.

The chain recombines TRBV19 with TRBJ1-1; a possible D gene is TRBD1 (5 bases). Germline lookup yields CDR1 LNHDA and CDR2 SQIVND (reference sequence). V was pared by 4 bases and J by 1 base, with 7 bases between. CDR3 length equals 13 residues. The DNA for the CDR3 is TGTGCCAGTAGTAGGGGCTGGAACACTGAAGCTTTCTTT. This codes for CASSRGWNTEAFF.

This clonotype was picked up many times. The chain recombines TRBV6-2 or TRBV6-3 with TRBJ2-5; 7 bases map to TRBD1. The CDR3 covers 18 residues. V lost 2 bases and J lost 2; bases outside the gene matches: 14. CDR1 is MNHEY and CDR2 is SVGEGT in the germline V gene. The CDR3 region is CASSYNPRFPGQQETQYF. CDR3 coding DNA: TGTGCCAGCAGTTACAACCCTAGGTTCCCGGGACAGCAAGAGACCCAGTACTTC.

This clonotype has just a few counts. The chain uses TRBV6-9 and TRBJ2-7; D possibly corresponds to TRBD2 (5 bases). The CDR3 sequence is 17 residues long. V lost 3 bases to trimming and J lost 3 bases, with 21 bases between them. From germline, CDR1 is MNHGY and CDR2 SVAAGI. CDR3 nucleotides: TGTGCCAGCAGTTACTCCCCCACCGGGGTGGAGGTCTACGAGCAGTACTTC. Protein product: CASSYSPTGVEVYEQYF.

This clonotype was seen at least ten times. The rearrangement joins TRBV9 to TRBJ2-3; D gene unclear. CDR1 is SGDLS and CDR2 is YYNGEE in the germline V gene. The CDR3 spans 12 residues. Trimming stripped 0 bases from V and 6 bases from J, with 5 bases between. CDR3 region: CASSVVGDTQYF. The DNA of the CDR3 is TGTGCCAGCAGCGTAGTAGGCGATACGCAGTATTTT.